Listed here are 8 T cell receptor beta chains from one sample, sequenced in a study of blood T cell repertoires in COVID-19. Sequenced by immunoSEQ multiplex PCR; TCRdb stores in-frame clones only, minus some. The sample records some 110,000 clones, approximately 79% being singletons. Sequenced: peripheral blood. Every receptor here comes from a man between 45 and 60 years old with acute or convalescent COVID-19.

V and J are TRBV6-1 and TRBJ1-2; D gene unclear. The CDR3 spans 11 residues. The germline V gene encodes CDR1 MNHNS and CDR2 SASEGT. Trimming pared 2 bases from V and 8 bases from J, leaving 6 bases between. Here the CDR3 reads CASSESLGYTF. CDR3 DNA: TGTGCCAGCAGTGAATCACTCGGCTACACCTTC.

This clone was counted a few times. The chain recombines TRBV19 with TRBJ2-3; 10 bases line up with TRBD2. The CDR3 extends over 15 amino acids. J gave up 2 bases and V 8 bases, and 7 bases lay outside the gene matches. Looked up from germline, CDR1 is LNHDA and CDR2 is SQIVND (reference sequence). DNA of the CDR3: TGTGCCAGTCCAACCCTAGCGGGGGACACAGATACGCAGTATTTT. This gives the protein CASPTLAGDTDTQYF.

The V gene is TRBV7-8, the J gene TRBJ2-1; possible D gene TRBD2, 6 bases. The germline V and J ends were trimmed by 7 bases and 3 bases, with 16 bases remaining between them. This CDR3 comprises 15 residues. The germline V gene has CDR1 SGHVS and CDR2 FQNEAQ. The CDR3 here is CASNFLATVYNEQFF. CDR3 bases: TGTGCCAGCAACTTCCTAGCGACCGTCTACAATGAGCAGTTCTTC. The entire variable domain, with the rest obtained from reference TRBV7-8 and TRBJ2-1, is as follows: GAGVSQSPRYKVAKRGQDVALRCDPISGHVSLFWYQQALGQGPEFLTYFQNEAQLDKSGLPSDRFFAERPEGSVSTLKIQRTQQEDSAVYLCASNFLATVYNEQFFGPGTRLTVL.

Only a few counts were recorded for this clone. The rearrangement joins TRBV7-6 to TRBJ2-7; D is ambiguous. CDR3 size: 14 residues. Germline assignment: CDR1 SGHVS and CDR2 FNYEAQ. Trimming cost V 5 bases and J 2 bases, with 13 bases left between them. CDR3 DNA sequence: TGTGCCAGCAGCCTAACCTTTCAAACCTACGAGCAGTACTTC. It specifies CASSLTFQTYEQYF.

This clone has at least ten counts. The rearrangement joins TRBV7-3 to TRBJ2-5; D may be TRBD2 (7 bases). The germline V and J ends were trimmed by 1 base and 2 bases, with 14 bases remaining between them. This CDR3 spans 16 amino acids. The germline V gene has CDR1 SGHTA and CDR2 FQGTGA. The CDR3 loop reads CASSLNPGGHQETQYF. CDR3 bases: TGTGCCAGCAGCTTAAATCCCGGGGGGCATCAAGAGACCCAGTACTTC. The full variable domain, rest sourced from reference TRBV7-3 and TRBJ2-5, is GAGVSQTPSNKVTEKGKYVELRCDPISGHTALYWYRQSLGQGPEFLIYFQGTGAADDSGLPNDRFFAVRPEGSVSTLKIQRTERGDSAVYLCASSLNPGGHQETQYFGPGTRLLVL.

The genes are TRBV3-1 (or the pseudogene TRBV3-2) and TRBJ2-3; 7 bases are a match to TRBD2. The CDR3 covers 16 residues. Trimming took 0 bases from V and 4 from J; bases not matched to a gene: 7. From germline, CDR1 is LGHDT and CDR2 YNNKEL (reference sequence). Here the CDR3 DNA reads TGTGCCAGCAGCCAAGATAATGGACTAGTTTCAGATACGCAGTATTTT. It yields the protein CASSQDNGLVSDTQYF.

This clone has only one observation. The chain carries TRBV3-1 (or the pseudogene TRBV3-2) and TRBJ2-5; 8 nucleotides match TRBD1. V was clipped by 1 base and J by 1 base; unmatched bases: 5. CDR3 length: 16 amino acids. Germline V lookup: CDR1 LGHDT, CDR2 YNNKEL (reference sequence). CDR3 loop: CASSQVVGTGQETQYF. CDR3 in DNA: TGTGCCAGCAGCCAAGTCGTAGGGACAGGCCAAGAGACCCAGTACTTC.

This clone showed up just a few times. This chain joins TRBV7-9 and TRBJ2-7; perhaps TRBD1 as D (6 bases). This CDR3 is built from 16 residues. Germline V lookup: CDR1 SEHNR, CDR2 FQNEAQ (reference sequence). V gave up 4 bases and J gave up 5 bases, with 21 bases separating them. DNA of the CDR3: TGTGCCAGCAGCTCCCTAATGGGGCAGGGGACGAACGAGCAGTACTTC. Translation: CASSSLMGQGTNEQYF.